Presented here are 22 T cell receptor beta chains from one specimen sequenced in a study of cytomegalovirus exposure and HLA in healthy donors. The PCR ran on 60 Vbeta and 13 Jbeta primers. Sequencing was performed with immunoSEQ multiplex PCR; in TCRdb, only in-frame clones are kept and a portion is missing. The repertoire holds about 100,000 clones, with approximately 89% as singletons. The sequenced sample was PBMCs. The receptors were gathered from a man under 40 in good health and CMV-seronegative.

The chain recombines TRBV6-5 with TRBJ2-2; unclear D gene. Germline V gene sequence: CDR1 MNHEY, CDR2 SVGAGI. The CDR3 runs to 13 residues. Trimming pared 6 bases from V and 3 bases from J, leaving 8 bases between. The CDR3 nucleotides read TGTGCCAGCAGCAGCCGGGACACCGGGGAGCTGTTTTTT. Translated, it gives CASSSRDTGELFF.

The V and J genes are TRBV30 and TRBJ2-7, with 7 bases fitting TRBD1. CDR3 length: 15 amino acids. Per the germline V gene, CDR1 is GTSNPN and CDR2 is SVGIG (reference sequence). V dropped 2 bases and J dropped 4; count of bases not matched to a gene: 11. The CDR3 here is CAWSTVRGKAYEQYF. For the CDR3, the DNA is TGTGCCTGGAGTACCGTCAGGGGGAAGGCGTACGAGCAGTACTTC. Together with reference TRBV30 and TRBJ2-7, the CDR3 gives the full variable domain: SQTIHQWPATLVQPVGSPLSLECTVEGTSNPNLYWYRQAAGRGLQLLFYSVGIGQISSEVPQNLSASRPQDRQFILSSKKLLLSDSGFYLCAWSTVRGKAYEQYFGPGTRLTVT.

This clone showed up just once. CDR3 amino acids: CASSAPSGAEAKNIQYF. CDR3 nucleotide sequence: TGCGCCAGCAGCGCGCCCTCTGGTGCGGAAGCCAAAAACATTCAGTACTTC. J is TRBJ2-4 and V is TRBV5-1; D remains unclear. In germline, CDR1 is SGHRS, CDR2 YFSETQ. V was shortened by 4 bases and J by 0 bases, with 17 bases between the two germline ends. The CDR3 spans 17 residues.

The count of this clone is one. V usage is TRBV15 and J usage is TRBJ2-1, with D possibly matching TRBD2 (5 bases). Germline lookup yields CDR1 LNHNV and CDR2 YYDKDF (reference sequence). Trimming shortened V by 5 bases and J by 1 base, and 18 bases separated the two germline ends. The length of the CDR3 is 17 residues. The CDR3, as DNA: TGTGCCACCAGCGAGCGCAAAGCGGAAATTTCCTACAATGAGCAGTTCTTC. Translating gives CATSERKAEISYNEQFF.

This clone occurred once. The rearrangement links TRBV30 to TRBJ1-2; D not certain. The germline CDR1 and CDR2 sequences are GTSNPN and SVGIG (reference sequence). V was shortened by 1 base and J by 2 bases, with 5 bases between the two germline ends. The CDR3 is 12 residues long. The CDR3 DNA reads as TGTGCCTGGAGTGACAAGAACTATGGCTACACCTTC. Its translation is CAWSDKNYGYTF.

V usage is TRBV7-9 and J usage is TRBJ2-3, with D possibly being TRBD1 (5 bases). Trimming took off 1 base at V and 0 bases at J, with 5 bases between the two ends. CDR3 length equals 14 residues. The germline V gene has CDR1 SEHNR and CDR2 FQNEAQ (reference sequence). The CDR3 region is CASSLGQSTDTQYF. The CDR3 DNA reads TGTGCCAGCAGCTTAGGACAGAGCACAGATACGCAGTATTTT.

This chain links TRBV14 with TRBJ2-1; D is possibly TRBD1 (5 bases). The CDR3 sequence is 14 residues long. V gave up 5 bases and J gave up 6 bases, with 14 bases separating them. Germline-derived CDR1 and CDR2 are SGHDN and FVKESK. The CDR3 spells CASSEEGHPNEQFF. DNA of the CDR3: TGTGCCAGCAGCGAGGAAGGACACCCCAATGAGCAGTTCTTC.

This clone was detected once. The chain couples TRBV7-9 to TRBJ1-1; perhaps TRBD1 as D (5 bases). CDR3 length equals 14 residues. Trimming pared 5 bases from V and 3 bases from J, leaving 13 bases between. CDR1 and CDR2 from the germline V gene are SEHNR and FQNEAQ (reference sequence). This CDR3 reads CASSSIQEYTEAFF. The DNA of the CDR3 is TGTGCCAGCAGCAGCATACAGGAGTACACTGAAGCTTTCTTT.

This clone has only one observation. CDR3 sequence (DNA): TGTGCCAGCAGTCCCAAGGAGCGGGGACCCTACGAGCAGTACTTC. Its translation: CASSPKERGPYEQYF. This sequence joins TRBV7-9 and TRBJ2-7; 7 nucleotides match TRBD2. The CDR3 runs to 15 residues. The V gene's germline CDR1 is SEHNR and CDR2 FQNEAQ (reference sequence). V gave up 6 bases and J gave up 2 bases; unmatched junction bases: 10.

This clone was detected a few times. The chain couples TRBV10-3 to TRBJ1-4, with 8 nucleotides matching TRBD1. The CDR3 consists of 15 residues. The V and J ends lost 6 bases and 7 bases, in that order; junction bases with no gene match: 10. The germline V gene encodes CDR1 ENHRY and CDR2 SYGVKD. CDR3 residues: CAIRDPGQGSEKLFF. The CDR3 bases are TGTGCCATCAGGGACCCAGGACAGGGTTCTGAAAAACTGTTTTTT.

In DNA, the CDR3 is TGTGCCAGCAGTTCAGACGAGGACAGGGCGAATCAGCCCCAGCATTTT. This encodes CASSSDEDRANQPQHF. The chain combines TRBV28 with TRBJ1-5; 8 bases match TRBD1. The CDR3 totals 16 residues. The germline V gene encodes CDR1 MDHEN and CDR2 SYDVKM. Trimming at V came to 4 bases and at J to 4 bases, leaving 9 bases not matched to a gene.

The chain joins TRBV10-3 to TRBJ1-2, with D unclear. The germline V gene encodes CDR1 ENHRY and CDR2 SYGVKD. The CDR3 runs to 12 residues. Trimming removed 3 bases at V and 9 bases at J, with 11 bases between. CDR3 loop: CAISEPPGSYTF. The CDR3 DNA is TGTGCCATCAGTGAACCCCCCGGGAGCTACACCTTC.

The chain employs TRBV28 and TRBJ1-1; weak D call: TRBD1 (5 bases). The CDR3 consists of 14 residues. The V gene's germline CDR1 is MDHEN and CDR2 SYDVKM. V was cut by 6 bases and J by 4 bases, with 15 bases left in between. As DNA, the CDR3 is TGTGCCAGCAGAGTTCAGGGATTGGGCACTGAAGCTTTCTTT. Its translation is CASRVQGLGTEAFF.

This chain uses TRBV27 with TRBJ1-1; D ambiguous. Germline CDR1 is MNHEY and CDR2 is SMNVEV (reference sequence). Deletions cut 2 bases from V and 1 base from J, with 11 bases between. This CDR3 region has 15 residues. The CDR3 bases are TGTGCCAGCAGTTTAACCCCGGGGAGGAACACTGAAGCTTTCTTT. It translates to CASSLTPGRNTEAFF.

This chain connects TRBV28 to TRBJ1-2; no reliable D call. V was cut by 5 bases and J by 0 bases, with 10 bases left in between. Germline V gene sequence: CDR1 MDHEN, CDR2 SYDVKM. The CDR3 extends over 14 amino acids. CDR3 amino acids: CASSGPDSNYGYTF. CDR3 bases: TGTGCCAGCAGTGGTCCGGACTCTAACTATGGCTACACCTTC.

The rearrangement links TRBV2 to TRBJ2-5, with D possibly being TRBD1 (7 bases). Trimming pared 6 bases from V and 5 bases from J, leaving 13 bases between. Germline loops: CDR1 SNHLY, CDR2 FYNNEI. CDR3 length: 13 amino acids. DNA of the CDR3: TGTGCCAGCAGAGGAGGGGGCGGTGAGACCCAGTACTTC. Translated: CASRGGGGETQYF.

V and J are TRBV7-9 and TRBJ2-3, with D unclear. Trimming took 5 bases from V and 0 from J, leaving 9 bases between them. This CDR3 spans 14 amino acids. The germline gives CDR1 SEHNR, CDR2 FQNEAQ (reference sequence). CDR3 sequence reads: CASSVVGSTDTQYF. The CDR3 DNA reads TGTGCCAGCAGCGTCGTCGGGAGCACAGATACGCAGTATTTT.

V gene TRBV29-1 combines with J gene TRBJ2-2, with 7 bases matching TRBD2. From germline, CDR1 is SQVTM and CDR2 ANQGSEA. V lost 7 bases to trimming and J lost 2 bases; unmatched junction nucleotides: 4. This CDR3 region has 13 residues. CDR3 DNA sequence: TGCAGCGGGGGGGGTACAAACACCGGGGAGCTGTTTTTT. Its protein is CSGGGTNTGELFF.

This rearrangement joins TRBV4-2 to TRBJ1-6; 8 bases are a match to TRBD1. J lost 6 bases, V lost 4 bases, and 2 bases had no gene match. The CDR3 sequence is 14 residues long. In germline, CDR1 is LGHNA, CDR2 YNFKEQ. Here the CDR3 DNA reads TGTGCCAGCAGCCCCCAGGGGGCTAATTCACCCCTCCACTTT. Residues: CASSPQGANSPLHF.

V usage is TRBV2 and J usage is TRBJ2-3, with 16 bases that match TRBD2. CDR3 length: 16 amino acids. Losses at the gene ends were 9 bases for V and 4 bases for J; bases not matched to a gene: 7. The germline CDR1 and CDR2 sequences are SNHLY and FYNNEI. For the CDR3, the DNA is TGTGCCAGTGCCTCCGGGACTAGCGGGAGGGCAGATACGCAGTATTTT. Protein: CASASGTSGRADTQYF. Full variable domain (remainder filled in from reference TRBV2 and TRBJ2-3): EPEVTQTPSHQVTQMGQEVILRCVPISNHLYFYWYRQILGQKVEFLVSFYNNEISEKSEIFDDQFSVERPDGSNFTLKIRSTKLEDSAMYFCASASGTSGRADTQYFGPGTRLTVL.

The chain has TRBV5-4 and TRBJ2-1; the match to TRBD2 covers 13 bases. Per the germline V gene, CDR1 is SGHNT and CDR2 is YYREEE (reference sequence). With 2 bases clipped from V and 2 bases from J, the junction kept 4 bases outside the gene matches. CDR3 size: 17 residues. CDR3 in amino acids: CASSFSGLAGAYNEQFF. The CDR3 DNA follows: TGTGCCAGCAGCTTCTCCGGACTAGCGGGGGCCTACAATGAGCAGTTCTTC.

The CDR3 nucleotides read TGTGCCAGCAGCTTGACAGGGGTTCAGGGCTACACCTTC. Residues: CASSLTGVQGYTF. The rearrangement uses TRBV5-4 and TRBJ1-2, with 7 bases lining up with TRBD1. Trimming at V came to 1 base and at J to 8 bases, leaving 5 bases not matched to a gene. The germline gives CDR1 SGHNT, CDR2 YYREEE (reference sequence). This CDR3 region has 13 residues.